This is a list of T cell receptor beta chains from one sample in a study of blood T cell repertoires in COVID-19. Assay: immunoSEQ multiplex PCR; the TCRdb copy retains only in-frame clones and omits some. Of 110,000 to 150,000 clones detected, roughly 89% appear once; the ten largest clones hold around 2.9%. The sample comprised peripheral blood. These receptors all come from a man aged 55 to 70 with active or convalescent COVID-19. Both conserved end residues are part of each CDR3. The order of the fields is V gene, clone size, D gene, J gene, CDR3 DNA, CDR3 protein. A D gene is named only where the DNA matches it firmly. Size values are once, few and many counts, or a class for expanded clones, and some rows have none.

>TRBV19|NA|TRBD1|TRBJ2-1
TGTGCCAGTAGTAAAGGGGGCGTATCGGTTGAGCAGTTCTTC
CASSKGGVSVEQFF
>TRBV24-1|NA|NA|TRBJ1-2
TGTGCCGCCTCGGGCGGGGCCGAGGGCTATGGCTACACCTTC
CAASGGAEGYGYTF
>TRBV2|NA|NA|TRBJ2-3
TGTGCCACAAAAGCGGACCGCACAGATACGCAGTATTTT
CATKADRTDTQYF
>TRBV4-2|NA|NA|TRBJ2-5
TGTGCCAGCAGCCAAGATCGGCTAGCGGAGACCCAGTACTTC
CASSQDRLAETQYF
>TRBV7-3|NA|NA|TRBJ1-2
TGTGCCAGCAGCCCCCCGAACAGGGTACCCGGTGGCTACACCTTC
CASSPPNRVPGGYTF
>TRBV7-6|NA|TRBD2|TRBJ2-5
TGTGCCAGCAGCTCGATCCCCGGGACTAGGGGAGTCAGCGCGACCCAGTACTTC
CASSSIPGTRGVSATQYF
>TRBV7-9|NA|TRBD1|TRBJ1-6
TGTGCCAGCAGCAAGTCGGGACAGATGAATTCACCCCTCCACTTT
CASSKSGQMNSPLHF
>TRBV10-3|NA|NA|TRBJ2-7
TGTGCCATCAGTGAGGGGCAGGGTTACGAGCAGTACTTC
CAISEGQGYEQYF
>TRBV3-1/TRBV3-2|NA|NA|TRBJ2-2
TGTGCCAGCAGCCCTCCCGGGACATTTAACACCGGGGAGCTGTTTTTT
CASSPPGTFNTGELFF
>TRBV5-5|NA|TRBD2|TRBJ2-1
TGTGTCAGCAGAGCCGGACTAGCGGGGGGAGGCCGCGAGCAGTTCTTC
CVSRAGLAGGGREQFF
>TRBV27|NA|NA|TRBJ2-1
TGTGCCAGCAGTCCCTCCCCCGTAGCGTCCCACAATGAGCAGTTCTTC
CASSPSPVASHNEQFF
>TRBV4-3|NA|TRBD2|TRBJ2-3
TGCGCCAGCAGCCAAGATTTCCTCGGACTAGCGGGGTCCACAGATACGCAGTATTTT
CASSQDFLGLAGSTDTQYF
>TRBV5-4|NA|TRBD1|TRBJ1-2
TGTGCCAGCAGCTCCGGAGGACAGGGGGCTGAGGGCTACACCTTC
CASSSGGQGAEGYTF
>TRBV5-4|NA|TRBD1|TRBJ2-7
TGTGCCAGCAGCACTGGACAGGGTTCCTACGAGCAGTACTTC
CASSTGQGSYEQYF
>TRBV5-5|NA|NA|TRBJ1-6
TGTGCCAGCAGCTTGGGGGGTAGCGTGTCGCATTCACCCCTCCACTTT
CASSLGGSVSHSPLHF
>TRBV10-3|NA|TRBD1|TRBJ1-1
TGTGCCATCAGTGACGACAGGGTGAACACTGAAGCTTTCTTT
CAISDDRVNTEAFF
>TRBV30|NA|NA|TRBJ2-7
TGTGCCTGGAGTGTCGACACCTCCTACGAGCAGTACTTC
CAWSVDTSYEQYF
>TRBV3-1/TRBV3-2|once|NA|TRBJ1-5
TGTGCCAGCAGCCAAGCCGGGGGGCCCCAGCATTTT
CASSQAGGPQHF
>TRBV24-1|NA|TRBD2|TRBJ2-5
TGTGCCACCAGTGATCGATTGCGGGAGGGGCGTGAGACCCAGTACTTC
CATSDRLREGRETQYF
>TRBV5-4|NA|NA|TRBJ2-1
TGTGCCAGCAGCTCGGGACTGGGTAATGAGCAGTTCTTC
CASSSGLGNEQFF
>TRBV5-1|NA|TRBD2|TRBJ2-2
TGCGCCAGCAGTTCGGGGGGGCTTGGCACCGGGGAGCTGTTTTTT
CASSSGGLGTGELFF
>TRBV11-3|once|TRBD2|TRBJ2-1
TGTGCCAGCAGCTTACGCCGAGCGGGAGAAGGGGAGCAGTTCTTC
CASSLRRAGEGEQFF
>TRBV4-1|NA|TRBD1|TRBJ1-6
TGCGCCAGCAGCCTAGACAGGGGTGCAGGACCACCCCTCCACTTT
CASSLDRGAGPPLHF
>TRBV9|NA|NA|TRBJ2-3
TGTGCCAGCAGTCCCCAGGTAATGGCAGATACGCAGTATTTT
CASSPQVMADTQYF
>TRBV2|NA|NA|TRBJ1-2
TGTGCCAGCAATATCGACAGTGGACCCTATGGCTACACCTTC
CASNIDSGPYGYTF
>TRBV6-5|NA|TRBD1|TRBJ1-5
TGTGCCACCTACAAAGGACAGGCAATTAATCAGCCCCAGCATTTT
CATYKGQAINQPQHF
>TRBV15|NA|TRBD2|TRBJ2-3
TGTGCCACCAGCAGGTGGACTAGCGGGAGGGTAGATACGCAGTATTTT
CATSRWTSGRVDTQYF
>TRBV3-1/TRBV3-2|many|NA|TRBJ1-5
TGTGCCAGCAGCGCCCGGGGGGACTATCAGCCCCAGCATTTT
CASSARGDYQPQHF
>TRBV6-5|NA|TRBD2|TRBJ2-3
TGTGCCAGCAGTCGGAGCGGGGGGGCCAGGGATACGCAGTATTTT
CASSRSGGARDTQYF
>TRBV2|NA|TRBD1|TRBJ1-4
TGTGCCAGCACTCGCGGGACAGGGGCTGAAAAACTGTTTTTT
CASTRGTGAEKLFF
>TRBV3-1/TRBV3-2|few|TRBD2|TRBJ2-1
TGTGCCAGCAGCCAAGATGGCGGGAGAAATGAGCAGTTCTTC
CASSQDGGRNEQFF
>TRBV9|NA|NA|TRBJ1-1
TGTGCCAGCAGCGTGATCGGACAAACGAACACTGAAGCTTTCTTT
CASSVIGQTNTEAFF
>TRBV19|NA|TRBD1|TRBJ1-5
TGTGCCAGTACCTGGGACAGGGGGCTGCCCCAGCATTTT
CASTWDRGLPQHF
>TRBV24-1|NA|NA|TRBJ2-7
TGTGCCACCAGTGCGGCGGACACAGCCTACGAGCAGTACTTC
CATSAADTAYEQYF
>TRBV25-1|NA|NA|TRBJ1-1
TGTGCCAGCAGTGACCACAGGGCCTCAGGCACTGAAGCTTTCTTT
CASSDHRASGTEAFF
>TRBV6-2/TRBV6-3|NA|NA|TRBJ1-5
TGTGCCAGCAGTTACGTGGCCGGGGGCAATCAGCCCCAGCATTTT
CASSYVAGGNQPQHF
>TRBV7-2|NA|NA|TRBJ1-1
TGTGCCAGCAGCCGGGACTTCCAGCGGACTGAAGCTTTCTTT
CASSRDFQRTEAFF
>TRBV18|NA|TRBD2|TRBJ2-5
TGTGCCTCCTCCGGGGGGACCGAAGAGACCCAGTACTTC
CASSGGTEETQYF
>TRBV28|NA|NA|TRBJ1-5
TGTGCCAGCAGTTTATGGGAACTTCACAGTGATCAGCCCCAGCATTTT
CASSLWELHSDQPQHF
>TRBV7-8|NA|TRBD1|TRBJ1-2
TGTGCCAGCAGCTTTGCAGACAGGGGGTATGGCTACACCTTC
CASSFADRGYGYTF
>TRBV5-4|NA|TRBD1|TRBJ2-1
TGTGCCAGCAGCCCACAGGGACAGAAATACAATGAGCAGTTCTTC
CASSPQGQKYNEQFF
>TRBV5-5|NA|NA|TRBJ2-1
TGTGCCAGCAGCTTTTTGACCGAGGTAGAGCAGTTCTTC
CASSFLTEVEQFF
>TRBV5-6|NA|TRBD2|TRBJ2-7
TGTGCCAGCAGCCTGGGACTAGCGGAGTCCTACGAGCAGTACTTC
CASSLGLAESYEQYF
>TRBV30|NA|NA|TRBJ2-1
TGTGGCTGGGGGGCGGTAGATGAGCAGTTCTTC
CGWGAVDEQFF
>TRBV5-4|NA|TRBD2|TRBJ2-2
TGTGCCAGCAGCTTGGCAGCGGGGGGAATACCCGGGGAGCTGTTTTTT
CASSLAAGGIPGELFF
>TRBV19|NA|NA|TRBJ1-5
TGTGCCAGTAACAGGAACCTTAATCAGCCCCAGCATTTT
CASNRNLNQPQHF
>TRBV4-1|NA|NA|TRBJ2-5
TGCGCCAGCAGCATACTCTGGGGCGAGACCCAGTACTTC
CASSILWGETQYF
>TRBV10-3|NA|TRBD1|TRBJ1-3
TGTGCCATCAGTGGTCAGGGGGCAGGTAGTGGAAACACCATATATTTT
CAISGQGAGSGNTIYF
>TRBV13|NA|NA|TRBJ1-1
TGTGCCAGCAGCTATCGCAATGCGGGGAAAACTGAAGCTTTCTTT
CASSYRNAGKTEAFF
>TRBV5-4|NA|NA|TRBJ1-2
TGTGCCAGCAGCCTGGACAGCTATGGCTACACCTTC
CASSLDSYGYTF
>TRBV18|NA|NA|TRBJ2-1
TGTGCCAGCTCACCACACAAGTCCAATGAGCAGTTCTTC
CASSPHKSNEQFF
>TRBV19|NA|TRBD2|TRBJ2-3
TGTGCCAGTAGTATAGCGGGAGGGTCAGATACGCAGTATTTT
CASSIAGGSDTQYF
>TRBV27|NA|NA|TRBJ1-4
TGTGCCAGCAGTTTATGGGGCGATAATGAAAAACTGTTTTTT
CASSLWGDNEKLFF
>TRBV19|NA|NA|TRBJ2-5
TGTGCCAGTAGTACGGACAGACAAGAGACCCAGTACTTC
CASSTDRQETQYF
>TRBV28|NA|NA|TRBJ1-1
TGTGCCAGCAGCCTCCTAGAGGGAGGTAACACTGAAGCTTTCTTT
CASSLLEGGNTEAFF
>TRBV7-2|NA|NA|TRBJ2-1
TGTGCCAGCAGCTTCGGAGCGGACAATGAGCAGTTCTTC
CASSFGADNEQFF